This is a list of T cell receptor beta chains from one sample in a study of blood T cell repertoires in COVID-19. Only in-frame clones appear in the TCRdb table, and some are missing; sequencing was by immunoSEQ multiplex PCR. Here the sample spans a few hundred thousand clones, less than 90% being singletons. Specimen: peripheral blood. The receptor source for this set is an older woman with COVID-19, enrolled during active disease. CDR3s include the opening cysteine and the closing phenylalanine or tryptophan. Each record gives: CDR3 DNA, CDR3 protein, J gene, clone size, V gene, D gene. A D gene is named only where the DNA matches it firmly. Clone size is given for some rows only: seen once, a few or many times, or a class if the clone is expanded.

CDR3nt: TGTGCCAGCAGCGTCCTCCGGATGGGTCAGGGTCAATTTGGTGGCTACACCTTC
CDR3aa: CASSVLRMGQGQFGGYTF
j_gene: TRBJ1-2
abundance: NA
v_gene: TRBV7-3
d_gene: NA

CDR3nt: TGTGCCATCACGGGACAGAACTATGGCTACACCTTC
CDR3aa: CAITGQNYGYTF
j_gene: TRBJ1-2
abundance: NA
v_gene: TRBV10-3
d_gene: TRBD1

CDR3nt: TGTGCCAGCAGTCGGGGACAAGCTAACTATGGCTACACCTTC
CDR3aa: CASSRGQANYGYTF
j_gene: TRBJ1-2
abundance: NA
v_gene: TRBV6-2/TRBV6-3
d_gene: NA

CDR3nt: TGCGCCAGCAGCCAAACTGGGCACTACGAGCAGTACTTC
CDR3aa: CASSQTGHYEQYF
j_gene: TRBJ2-7
abundance: few
v_gene: TRBV4-3
d_gene: NA

CDR3nt: TGTGCATCCCTTAACCCGGGGGGTGGCACAGATACGCAGTATTTT
CDR3aa: CASLNPGGGTDTQYF
j_gene: TRBJ2-3
abundance: NA
v_gene: TRBV11-3
d_gene: TRBD2

CDR3nt: TGTGCCAGCAGTTACTCTGCTTGGACTCAAGAGACCCAGTACTTC
CDR3aa: CASSYSAWTQETQYF
j_gene: TRBJ2-5
abundance: NA
v_gene: TRBV6-5
d_gene: NA

CDR3nt: TGTGCCAGCAGCCAAGATCAGGCAGGGGGCGAGACCCAGTACTTC
CDR3aa: CASSQDQAGGETQYF
j_gene: TRBJ2-5
abundance: NA
v_gene: TRBV14
d_gene: TRBD1

CDR3nt: TGTGCCTGGAGTGTCGTTTTCTCTGGGGCCAACGTCCTGACTTTC
CDR3aa: CAWSVVFSGANVLTF
j_gene: TRBJ2-6
abundance: NA
v_gene: TRBV30
d_gene: NA

CDR3nt: TGTGCCAGTAGTAGTACAGGGGTCTCTGGAAACACCATATATTTT
CDR3aa: CASSSTGVSGNTIYF
j_gene: TRBJ1-3
abundance: NA
v_gene: TRBV19
d_gene: TRBD1

CDR3nt: TGTGCCTGGACAGGCACGTACGAGCAGTACTTC
CDR3aa: CAWTGTYEQYF
j_gene: TRBJ2-7
abundance: NA
v_gene: TRBV30
d_gene: NA

CDR3nt: TGTGCCAGCAGCCAAGCCCGGACAGGGTCGGTCGGCGAGCAGTACTTC
CDR3aa: CASSQARTGSVGEQYF
j_gene: TRBJ2-7
abundance: once
v_gene: TRBV3-1/TRBV3-2
d_gene: TRBD1

CDR3nt: TGCAGCGTTGAACCCACCGGACTAGCGGGGGTCGATGAGCAGTTCTTC
CDR3aa: CSVEPTGLAGVDEQFF
j_gene: TRBJ2-1
abundance: few
v_gene: TRBV29-1
d_gene: TRBD2

CDR3nt: TGTGCCAGCAGCGTAGACCAGGGGAGTACGCAGTATTTT
CDR3aa: CASSVDQGSTQYF
j_gene: TRBJ2-3
abundance: NA
v_gene: TRBV9
d_gene: NA

CDR3nt: TGCGCCAGCAGCAAGGGACAGGTAAACACTGAAGCTTTCTTT
CDR3aa: CASSKGQVNTEAFF
j_gene: TRBJ1-1
abundance: NA
v_gene: TRBV5-1
d_gene: TRBD1

CDR3nt: TGTGCCAGCAGCCCGACCTGGACAGGGCCAGAGCAGTACTTC
CDR3aa: CASSPTWTGPEQYF
j_gene: TRBJ2-7
abundance: NA
v_gene: TRBV5-4
d_gene: TRBD1

CDR3nt: TGTGCCAGCAGCCAGATCGGACTAGTCGCAGATACTCAGTATTTT
CDR3aa: CASSQIGLVADTQYF
j_gene: TRBJ2-3
abundance: NA
v_gene: TRBV7-2
d_gene: TRBD2

CDR3nt: TGTGCCAGCTCACCATACACGGGGGACAGGGAAAACAATGAGCAGTTCTTC
CDR3aa: CASSPYTGDRENNEQFF
j_gene: TRBJ2-1
abundance: NA
v_gene: TRBV18
d_gene: TRBD1